This paragraph covers one T cell receptor (beta chain) sequence. These data come from a study of T cells expressing NK-cell markers. With UMIs, 5'RACE template switching was used to make TCR beta cDNA. TCRdb processed the 5' RACE reads again and assigns one entry to each CDR3 protein, with no DNA. The table counts about 550,000 distinct CDR3 sequences; 3% to 4.5% lies in the top ten. In germline, CDR1 is SGHDN, CDR2 FVKESK. CDR3 size: 14 residues. This chain links TRBV14 with TRBJ2-2. The receptor was derived from a man aged 18-30 years in good health. What was sequenced was blood T cells: a sorted CD56 or NKG2C T cell subset, CD4+ or CD8+ T cells, or bulk PBMC T cells (not recorded which). CDR3 amino acids: CASSPFRNTGELFF.